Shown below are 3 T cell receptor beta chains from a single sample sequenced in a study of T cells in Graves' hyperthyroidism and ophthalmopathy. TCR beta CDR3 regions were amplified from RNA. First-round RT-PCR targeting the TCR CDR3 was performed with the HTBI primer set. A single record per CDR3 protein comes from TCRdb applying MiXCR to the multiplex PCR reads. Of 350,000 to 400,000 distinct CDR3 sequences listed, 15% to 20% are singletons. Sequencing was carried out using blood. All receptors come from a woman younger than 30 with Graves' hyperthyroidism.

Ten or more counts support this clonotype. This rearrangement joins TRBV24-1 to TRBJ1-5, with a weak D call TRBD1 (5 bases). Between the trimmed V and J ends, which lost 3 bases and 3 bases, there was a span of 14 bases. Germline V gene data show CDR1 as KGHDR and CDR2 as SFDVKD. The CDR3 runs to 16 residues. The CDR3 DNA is TGTGCCACCAGTGATCCAAAGACAGAAATCAATCAGCCCCAGCATTTT. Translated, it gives CATSDPKTEINQPQHF.

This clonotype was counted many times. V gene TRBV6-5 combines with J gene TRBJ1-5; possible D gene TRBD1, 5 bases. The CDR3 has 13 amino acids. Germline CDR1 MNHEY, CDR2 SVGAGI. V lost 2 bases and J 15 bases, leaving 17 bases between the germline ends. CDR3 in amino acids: CASSYMPDSETHF. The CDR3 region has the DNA TGTGCCAGCAGTTACATGCCTGACAGTGAAACGCATTTT.

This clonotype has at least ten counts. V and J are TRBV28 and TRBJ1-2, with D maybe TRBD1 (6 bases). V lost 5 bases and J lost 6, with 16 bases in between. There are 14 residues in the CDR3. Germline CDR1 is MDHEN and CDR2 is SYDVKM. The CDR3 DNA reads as TGTGCCAGCAGTCCTCCCTCGGGGGCCAATGGCTACACCTTC. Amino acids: CASSPPSGANGYTF.